The 13 T cell receptor beta chains presented below share a single source sample, sequenced in a study of shared clonotypes between healthy human individuals. Profiling relied on immunoSEQ multiplex PCR, and the TCRdb table lists in-frame clones only, not all of them. The sample lists over a million clones, 75% to 85% seen once, with more than 0.55% in the top ten. The sequenced material came from memory CD4+ T cells from PBMCs. The sample's subset: CD45RA-negative fraction. These receptors were collected from a man aged 18 to 29 in good health. Some clones in this sample may be carry-over from other donors' samples.

On this clone itself: Other DNA sequences in the same sample also yield this CDR3. This chain joins TRBV6-5 and TRBJ2-1; D is perhaps TRBD2 (6 bases). The CDR3 runs to 15 residues. V was shortened by 2 bases and J by 3 bases, with 11 bases between the two germline ends. From germline, CDR1 is MNHEY and CDR2 SVGAGI. CDR3 loop: CASSYGGSYYNEQFF. CDR3 coding DNA: TGTGCCAGCAGTTACGGGGGGAGCTACTACAATGAGCAGTTCTTC.

The chain carries TRBV5-1 and TRBJ2-6, with 10 nucleotides matching TRBD1. Germline V gene sequence: CDR1 SGHRS, CDR2 YFSETQ. The CDR3 consists of 17 residues. With V trimmed by 4 bases and J by 0 bases, 4 bases remained unmatched. The CDR3 DNA follows: TGCGCCAGCAGCACCGGGACAGGGGACTCTGGGGCCAACGTCCTGACTTTC. Translating gives CASSTGTGDSGANVLTF.

The rearrangement links TRBV28 to TRBJ2-7; D could derive from TRBD1 or TRBD2 (5 bases each). Germline V lookup: CDR1 MDHEN, CDR2 SYDVKM. The CDR3 spans 15 residues. V lost 0 bases, J lost 5 bases, and 14 bases lay in between. This CDR3 is CASSLWRQWGNEQYF. The CDR3 DNA is TGTGCCAGCAGTTTATGGCGGCAGTGGGGGAACGAGCAGTACTTC.

The J gene is TRBJ2-7, the V gene TRBV2; D is perhaps TRBD1 (6 bases). The germline gives CDR1 SNHLY, CDR2 FYNNEI. This CDR3 has 14 residues. The V end lost 4 bases, the J end lost 4 bases, and 14 bases lay between the germline ends. The CDR3 DNA follows: TGTGCCAGCAGTGGGTGGGACAATTCGTACGAGCAGTACTTC. Its translation: CASSGWDNSYEQYF.

The chain recombines TRBV6-6 with TRBJ1-3; no definite D call. The CDR3 consists of 16 residues. Germline V gene lookup returns CDR1 MNHNY and CDR2 SVGAGI (reference sequence). Trimming pared 3 bases from V and 0 bases from J, leaving 12 bases between. CDR3 loop: CASSYPQAGSGNTIYF. The CDR3 DNA follows: TGTGCCAGCAGTTATCCCCAGGCAGGCTCTGGAAACACCATATATTTT.

In this sample, this clone turned up many times. The gene calls are TRBV5-6 and TRBJ1-5; the D is unclear. V lost 5 bases, J lost 2 bases, and 11 bases lay in between. Germline values: CDR1 SGHDT, CDR2 YYEEEE. The CDR3 runs 14 residues. The CDR3 DNA reads as TGTGCCAGCAGTTCCCTCCGCGGCAATCAGCCCCAGCATTTT. Residues: CASSSLRGNQPQHF. The variable domain in full, completed from reference TRBV5-6 and TRBJ1-5, reads DAGVTQSPTHLIKTRGQQVTLRCSPKSGHDTVSWYQQALGQGPQFIFQYYEEEERQRGNFPDRFSGHQFPNYSSELNVNALLLGDSALYLCASSSLRGNQPQHFGDGTRLSIL.

The DNA for the CDR3 is TGTGCCAGCCTAGCGGGAGCCACAGATACGCAGTATTTT. Protein: CASLAGATDTQYF. The V gene is TRBV6-1, the J gene TRBJ2-3; TRBD2 matches at 10 bases. Germline loops: CDR1 MNHNS, CDR2 SASEGT. This CDR3 is built from 13 residues. The V and J ends lost 8 bases and 2 bases, in that order; junction bases with no gene match: 1.

This clone was counted a few times. The V and J genes are TRBV2 and TRBJ1-2; a possible D gene is TRBD1 (6 bases). Per the germline V gene, CDR1 is SNHLY and CDR2 is FYNNEI. CDR3 length: 13 amino acids. Trimming removed 0 bases at V and 8 bases at J, with 10 bases between. The CDR3 is CASSEALGGGYTF. In DNA form, the CDR3 reads TGTGCCAGCAGTGAAGCGCTTGGGGGCGGCTACACCTTC.

This clone was detected only a few times. The chain recombines TRBV23-1 with TRBJ1-1; a possible D gene is TRBD1 (5 bases). TRBV23-1 is designated an ORF whose function remains uncertain. V was trimmed by 0 bases and J by 1 base, leaving 9 bases between them. This CDR3 is built from 15 residues. The CDR3 nucleotides read TGCGCCAGCAGTCAATCCCCGGGGGAGAACACTGAAGCTTTCTTT. Its translation is CASSQSPGENTEAFF.

The gene calls are TRBV5-1 and TRBJ1-2; D remains unclear. The germline V gene has CDR1 SGHRS and CDR2 YFSETQ. The V gene lost 5 bases and the J gene lost 5 bases, with 10 bases spanning the gap. CDR3 length: 12 amino acids. In DNA form, the CDR3 reads TGCGCCAGCAGTGACACAACGTATGGCTACACCTTC. This translates into CASSDTTYGYTF. Using reference TRBV5-1 and TRBJ1-2 for the parts outside the CDR3, the full variable domain is KAGVTQTPRYLIKTRGQQVTLSCSPISGHRSVSWYQQTPGQGLQFLFEYFSETQRNKGNFPGRFSGRQFSNSRSEMNVSTLELGDSALYLCASSDTTYGYTFGSGTRLTVV.

Concerning this clone: The sample contains more than one DNA sequence encoding this CDR3. The chain is built from TRBV5-1 and TRBJ2-3; 8 bases are a match to TRBD2. The CDR3 spans 16 residues. Unmatched junction bases numbered 5, after V lost 0 bases and J lost 2 bases. Germline V CDR1 and CDR2: SGHRS, YFSETQ. As DNA, the CDR3 is TGCGCCAGCAGCTTGGGTAGCGGGATGAACACAGATACGCAGTATTTT. Translating gives CASSLGSGMNTDTQYF.

V usage is TRBV7-7 and J usage is TRBJ2-5; D perhaps matches TRBD1 (5 bases). V was pared by 5 bases and J by 3 bases, with 13 bases between. Germline CDR1 is SSHAT and CDR2 is FNYEAQ (reference sequence). This CDR3 comprises 14 residues. CDR3 DNA: TGTGCCAGCAGCCCCAGGGTACGAGAAGAGACCCAGTACTTC. It encodes CASSPRVREETQYF.

The chain uses TRBV27 and TRBJ2-7, with D unresolved. In germline, CDR1 is MNHEY, CDR2 SMNVEV (reference sequence). There are 13 residues in the CDR3. Trimming cost V 6 bases and J 4 bases, with 13 bases left between them. CDR3 protein: CASSLLPPYEQYF. The CDR3 DNA is TGTGCCAGCAGCCTCCTCCCACCATACGAGCAGTACTTC.